This entry features one T cell receptor beta chain sequence. The authors split each subset's genomic DNA evenly across several immunoSEQ plates. The method was immunoSEQ multiplex PCR; TCRdb's version includes in-frame clones alone and lacks a portion of them. The sample contains approximately 2,000,000 clones, around 93% of which appear only once. The sample belongs to a study of shared clonotypes between healthy human individuals. Naive CD8 cells, CD45RO-negative and positively selected for CCR7, excluded terminally differentiated effector memory CD45RA+ cells. Every contributor of samples was a Caucasian grown-up residing in Nashville, Tennessee. This sequence was found in a man younger than 30 in good health. Some clones in this sample may be carry-over from other donors' samples. The sample comprised naive CD8+ T cells from PBMCs.

In DNA, the CDR3 is TGTGCCTGGAGTGAACGGGAGGGTCGGAACGAGCAGTACTTC. Its translation is CAWSEREGRNEQYF. The chain recombines TRBV30 with TRBJ2-7, with TRBD2 matching over 8 bases. Germline V gene sequence: CDR1 GTSNPN, CDR2 SVGIG (reference sequence). V lost 1 base and J lost 5; bases outside the gene matches: 7. CDR3 length: 14 residues.